This T cell receptor beta chain was documented in a study of T cell responses to AZD1222 COVID-19 vaccine. Whole-study results and caveats: Repertoires were obtained solely post-peak T cell response. As reported, nearly half of all spike-specific TCRs target variant regions that are unmutated. Clonal diversity may have been underestimated in mostly white British donors.

Recipients boosted at about 4 weeks or about 12 weeks are pooled. Comments on this clone: As yet, its antigen is unknown.

Here immunoSEQ multiplex PCR was the method, and the copy in TCRdb shows in-frame clones only, minus some. The sample holds 130,000 to 150,000 clones; roughly 84% are singletons and the top ten take less than 6%. Germline loops: CDR1 MNHEY, CDR2 SVGAGI. There are 13 residues in the CDR3. Between the trimmed V and J ends, which lost 0 bases and 9 bases, there was a span of 9 bases. V gene TRBV6-5 combines with J gene TRBJ1-5, with D maybe TRBD1 (5 bases). Sequenced here: peripheral blood, sampled 28 days after the second AZD1222 dose. The clonotype comes from an adult who received the AZD1222 COVID-19 vaccine. CDR3: CASSYSGGTPQHF. For the CDR3, the DNA is TGTGCCAGCAGTTACTCGGGAGGGACGCCCCAGCATTTT.